This T cell receptor (beta chain) was profiled in a study of blood T cells in healthy people across ages. Overall study: Template-switching capture recovered about one barcoded beta molecule per two T cells. Study-level results: In long-lived donors, naive CD4+ cell counts and diversity exceeded those of aged donors.

Then a second PCR, running about 6 to 11 cycles, was carried out with a sample-barcoded 5' primer and a J-beta primer mix. A tag from a template-switch adaptor with 12 random nucleotides marked each cDNA molecule. TCRdb re-called the 5' RACE reads with MiXCR, one entry per CDR3 protein. The sample records 540,000 or so distinct CDR3 sequences, about 45% being singletons. Points on this clonotype: Antigen unknown.

Healthy Russian Caucasian donors spanned ages roughly 6 to 90 years. Input material: blood. The TCR was taken from an elderly man in good health.

The CDR3 DNA is TGCAGTGCTACACTTAAGGGGGGGGGCGGCTACACCTTC. This translates into CSATLKGGGGYTF. The J gene is TRBJ1-2, the V gene TRBV20-1; tentatively, D is TRBD1 (6 bases). The germline CDR1 and CDR2 sequences are DFQATT and SNEGSKA (reference sequence). The length of the CDR3 is 13 residues. The V end lost 4 bases, the J end lost 8 bases, and 17 bases lay between the germline ends.